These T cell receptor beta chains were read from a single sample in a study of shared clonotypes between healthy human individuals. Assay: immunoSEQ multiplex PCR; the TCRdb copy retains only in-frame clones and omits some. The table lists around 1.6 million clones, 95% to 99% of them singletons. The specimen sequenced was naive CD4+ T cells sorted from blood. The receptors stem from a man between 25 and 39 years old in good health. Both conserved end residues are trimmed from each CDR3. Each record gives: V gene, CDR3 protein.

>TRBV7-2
ASSLVGQGRSYEQY
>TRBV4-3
ASSLNLKDSYEQY
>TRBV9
ASSVDRGEQF
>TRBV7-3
ASSLRAGDNTEAF
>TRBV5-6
ASSGQGLAGGGPKF
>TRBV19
ASSRGGAGELF
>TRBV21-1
ASSKAWGTANTGELF
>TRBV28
ASSLPIGSGANVLT
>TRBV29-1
SVVTRGGQPQH
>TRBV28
ASSSPSEKLF
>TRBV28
ASSSTFGQGNYEQY
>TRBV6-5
ASRVGQGSGNTIY
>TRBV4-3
ASSQDTGGTSYEQY
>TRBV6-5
ASSLIGNYEQY
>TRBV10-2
ASLNNSLSSGRRSTDTQY
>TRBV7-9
ASSFPAGGPLEAF
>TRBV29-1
SGRGSYNEQF
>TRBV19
ASSFLSGNTGELF
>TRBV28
ASRYSRSANTGELF
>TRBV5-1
ASSLAGLLPSEQY
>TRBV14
ASSHDSYGYT
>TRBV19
ASIGLAGVGLGTDTQY
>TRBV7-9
ASSGSNSYEQY
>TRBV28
ASKEQGAGQPQH
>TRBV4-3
ASSQDQPGAADTQY
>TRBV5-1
ASSLGDRGDTQY
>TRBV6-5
ASSYSGGTDTQY
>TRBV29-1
SVDGATDTQY
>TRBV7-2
ASSSSLYGSYEQY
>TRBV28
ASTDSGNTIY
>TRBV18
ASSPDRIYGYT
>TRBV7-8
ASTGSQGAYSNQPQH